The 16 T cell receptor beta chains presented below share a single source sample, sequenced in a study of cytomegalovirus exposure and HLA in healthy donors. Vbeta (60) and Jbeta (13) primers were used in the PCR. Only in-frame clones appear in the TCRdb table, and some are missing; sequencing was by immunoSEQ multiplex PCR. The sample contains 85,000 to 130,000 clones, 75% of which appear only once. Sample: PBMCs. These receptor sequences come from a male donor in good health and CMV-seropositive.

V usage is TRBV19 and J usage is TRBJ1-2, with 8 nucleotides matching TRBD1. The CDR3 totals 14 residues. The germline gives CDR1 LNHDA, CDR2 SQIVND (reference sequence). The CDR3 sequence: CATNPYRGNYGYTF. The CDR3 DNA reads TGTGCGACGAACCCTTACAGGGGGAACTATGGCTACACCTTC.

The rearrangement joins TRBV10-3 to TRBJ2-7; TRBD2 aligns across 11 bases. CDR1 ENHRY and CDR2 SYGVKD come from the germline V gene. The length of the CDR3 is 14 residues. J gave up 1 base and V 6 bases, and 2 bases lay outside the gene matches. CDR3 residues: CAIRRTSGSYEQYF. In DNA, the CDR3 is TGTGCCATCAGAAGGACTAGCGGGTCCTACGAGCAGTACTTC.

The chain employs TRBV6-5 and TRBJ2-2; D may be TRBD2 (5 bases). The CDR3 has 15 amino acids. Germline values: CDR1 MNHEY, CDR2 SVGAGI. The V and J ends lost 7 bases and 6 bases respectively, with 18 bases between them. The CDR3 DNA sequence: TGTGCCAGCACCGCGGGCGGCTCCGGGCCCGGGGAGCTGTTTTTT. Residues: CASTAGGSGPGELFF.

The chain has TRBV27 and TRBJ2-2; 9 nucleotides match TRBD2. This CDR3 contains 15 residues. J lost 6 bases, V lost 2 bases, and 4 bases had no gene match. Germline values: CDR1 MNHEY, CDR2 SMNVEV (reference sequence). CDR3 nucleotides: TGTGCCAGCAGTTTAATGCTAGCGGGACCCGGGGAGCTGTTTTTT. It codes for CASSLMLAGPGELFF.

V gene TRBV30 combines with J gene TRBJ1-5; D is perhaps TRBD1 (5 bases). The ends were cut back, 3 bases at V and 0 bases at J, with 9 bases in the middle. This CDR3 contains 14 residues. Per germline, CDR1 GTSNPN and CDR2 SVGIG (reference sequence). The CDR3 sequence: CAWRGEASNQPQHF. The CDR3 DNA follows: TGTGCCTGGAGGGGGGAGGCTAGCAATCAGCCCCAGCATTTT.

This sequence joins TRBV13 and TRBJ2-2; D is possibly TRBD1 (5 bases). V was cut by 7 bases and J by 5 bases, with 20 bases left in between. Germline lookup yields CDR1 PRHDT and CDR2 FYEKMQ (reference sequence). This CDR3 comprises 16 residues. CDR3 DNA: TGTGCCAGCACTGGATTGGAGCAGGGAAAAACCGGGGAGCTGTTTTTT. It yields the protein CASTGLEQGKTGELFF.

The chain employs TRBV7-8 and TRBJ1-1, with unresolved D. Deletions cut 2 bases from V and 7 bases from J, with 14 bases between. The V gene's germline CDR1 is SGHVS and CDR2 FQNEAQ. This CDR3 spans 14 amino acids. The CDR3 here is CASSLTAGFGEAFF. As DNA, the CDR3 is TGTGCCAGCAGCTTAACGGCAGGTTTTGGTGAAGCTTTCTTT.

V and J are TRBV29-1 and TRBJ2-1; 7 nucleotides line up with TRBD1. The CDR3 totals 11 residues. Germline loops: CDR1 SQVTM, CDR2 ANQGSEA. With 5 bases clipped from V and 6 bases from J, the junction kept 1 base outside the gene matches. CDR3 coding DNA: TGCAGCGTTAGACAGGGCAATGAGCAGTTCTTC. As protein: CSVRQGNEQFF.

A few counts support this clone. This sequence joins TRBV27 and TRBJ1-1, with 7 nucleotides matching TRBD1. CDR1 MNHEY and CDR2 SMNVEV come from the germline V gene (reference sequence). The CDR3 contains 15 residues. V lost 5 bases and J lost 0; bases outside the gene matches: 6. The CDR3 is CASSRWDRMNTEAFF. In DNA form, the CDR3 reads TGTGCCAGCAGTCGATGGGACAGAATGAACACTGAAGCTTTCTTT.

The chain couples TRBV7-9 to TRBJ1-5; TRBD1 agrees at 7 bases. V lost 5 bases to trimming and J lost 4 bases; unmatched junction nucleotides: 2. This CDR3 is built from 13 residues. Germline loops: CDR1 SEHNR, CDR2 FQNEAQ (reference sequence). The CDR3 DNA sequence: TGTGCCAGCAGCCTACAGGGGAATCAGCCCCAGCATTTT. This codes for CASSLQGNQPQHF.

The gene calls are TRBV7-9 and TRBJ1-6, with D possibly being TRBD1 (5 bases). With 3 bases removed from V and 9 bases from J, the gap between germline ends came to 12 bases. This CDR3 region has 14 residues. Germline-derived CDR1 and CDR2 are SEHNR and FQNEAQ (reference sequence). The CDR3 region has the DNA TGTGCCAGCAGCTTTCCAGGGTACTCTTCACCCCTCCACTTT. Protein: CASSFPGYSSPLHF.

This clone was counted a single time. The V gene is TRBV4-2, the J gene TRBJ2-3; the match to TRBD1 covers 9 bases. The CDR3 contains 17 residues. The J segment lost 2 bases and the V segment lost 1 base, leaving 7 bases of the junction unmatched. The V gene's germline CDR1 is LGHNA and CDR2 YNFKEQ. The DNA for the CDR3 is TGTGCCAGCAGCCAAGGTCGGACAGGGGCGTACACAGATACGCAGTATTTT. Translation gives CASSQGRTGAYTDTQYF.

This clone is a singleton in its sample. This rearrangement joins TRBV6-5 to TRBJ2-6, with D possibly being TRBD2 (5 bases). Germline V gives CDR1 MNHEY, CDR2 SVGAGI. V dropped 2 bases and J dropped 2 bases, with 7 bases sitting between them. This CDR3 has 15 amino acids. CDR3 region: CASSYDGAGANVLTF. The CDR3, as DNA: TGTGCCAGCAGTTACGACGGGGCTGGGGCCAACGTCCTGACTTTC.

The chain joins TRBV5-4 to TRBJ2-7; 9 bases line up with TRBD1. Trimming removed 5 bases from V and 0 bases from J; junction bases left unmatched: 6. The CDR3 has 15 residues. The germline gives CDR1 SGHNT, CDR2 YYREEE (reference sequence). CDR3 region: CASSQGQGASYEQYF. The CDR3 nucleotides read TGTGCCAGCAGTCAGGGACAGGGTGCCTCCTACGAGCAGTACTTC.

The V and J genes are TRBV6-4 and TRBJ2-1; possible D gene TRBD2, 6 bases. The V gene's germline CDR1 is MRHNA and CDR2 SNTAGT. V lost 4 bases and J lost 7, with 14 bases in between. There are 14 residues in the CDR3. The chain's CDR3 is CASSVVAAGNEQFF. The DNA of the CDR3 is TGTGCCAGCAGTGTCGTGGCCGCGGGGAATGAGCAGTTCTTC.

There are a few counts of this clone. The CDR3 sequence: CASSYSGREDGYTF. CDR3 sequence (DNA): TGTGCCAGCAGTTACTCAGGCAGGGAGGATGGCTACACCTTC. This chain connects TRBV6-5 to TRBJ1-2, with D maybe TRBD1 (5 bases). This CDR3 comprises 14 residues. Trimming removed 0 bases from V and 6 bases from J, with 11 bases in between. CDR1 is MNHEY and CDR2 is SVGAGI in the germline V gene.